This TCR beta chain stems from a study of blood T cell repertoires in COVID-19. Study overall: Researchers got acute and convalescent COVID-19 samples from the United States, Italy and Spain. Sources were T cells, B-cell-depleted T cells, or PBMCs; the material itself was cDNA or gDNA.

CDR3 length: 18 amino acids. The V gene end was trimmed by 4 bases and the J gene end by 2 bases; junction bases not matched to a gene: 12. Germline loops: CDR1 SGHVS, CDR2 FQNEAQ. In the authors' methods: Cell counts per sample came from amplifying reference gene primers. Here immunoSEQ multiplex PCR was the method, and the copy in TCRdb shows in-frame clones only, minus some. The V and J calls and clone size come from that table; D and trimming were worked out from the DNA. The table shows over 110,000 clones, with roughly 84% occurring only once. This receptor was obtained from a man between 60 and 75 years old with active or convalescent COVID-19. The material sequenced was peripheral blood. The gene calls are TRBV7-8 and TRBJ2-1, with 9 bases fitting TRBD1. As DNA, the CDR3 is TGTGCCAGCAGCTCCTACAGGGGGCCGGCCGGAACCTACAATGAGCAGTTCTTC. Translated: CASSSYRGPAGTYNEQFF. Full variable domain (rest looked up from reference TRBV7-8 and TRBJ2-1): GAGVSQSPRYKVAKRGQDVALRCDPISGHVSLFWYQQALGQGPEFLTYFQNEAQLDKSGLPSDRFFAERPEGSVSTLKIQRTQQEDSAVYLCASSSYRGPAGTYNEQFFGPGTRLTVL.